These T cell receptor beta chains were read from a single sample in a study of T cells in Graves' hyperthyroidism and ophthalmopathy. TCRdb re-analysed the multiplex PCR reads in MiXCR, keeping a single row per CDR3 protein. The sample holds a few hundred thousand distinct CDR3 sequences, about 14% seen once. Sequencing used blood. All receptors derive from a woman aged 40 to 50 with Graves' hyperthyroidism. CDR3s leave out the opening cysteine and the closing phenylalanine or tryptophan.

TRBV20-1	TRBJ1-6	SAREAGQSRSSYNSPLH
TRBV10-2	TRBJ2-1	ASSESSWTSVNNEQF
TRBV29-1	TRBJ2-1	SVATSGRINEQF
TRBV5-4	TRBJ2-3	ASSFPDTSTDTQY
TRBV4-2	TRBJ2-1	ASSQEGGLAEYNEQF
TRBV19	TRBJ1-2	ASSIEREGYGYT
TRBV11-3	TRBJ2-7	ASSFWSSYEQY
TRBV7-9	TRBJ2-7	ASSSTGDSYEQY
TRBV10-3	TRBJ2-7	VISENGEQY
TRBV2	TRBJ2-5	ASGGLTSGSETQY
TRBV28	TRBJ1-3	ASSPPIVSSGNTIY
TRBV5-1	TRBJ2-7	ASRGQAVAFEQY
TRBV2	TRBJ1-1	ASRMVNTEAF
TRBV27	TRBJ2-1	ASSLSGRGRYEQF
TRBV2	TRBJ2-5	ASRPAGGLETQY
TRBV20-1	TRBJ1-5	SARNRELQPQH
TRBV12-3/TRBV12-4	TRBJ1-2	ASSTGTGGRDGYT
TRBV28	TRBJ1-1	ASSPSTRLTAPRNTEAF
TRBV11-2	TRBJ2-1	ASSSQDGGISYNEQF
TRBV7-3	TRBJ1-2	ASSPSGPGAGYGYT
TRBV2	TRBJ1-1	ASRLTGASGTEAF
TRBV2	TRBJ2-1	ASSASASYNEQF
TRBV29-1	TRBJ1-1	SAEHRLTDTEAF
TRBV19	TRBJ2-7	ASSTTSGRPYEQY